What follows are 27 T cell receptor beta chains derived from one specimen sequenced in a study of tumor-infiltrating lymphocytes in primary liver carcinoma. cDNA specific to TCR beta was made from approximately 500 ng of total RNA, with a constant-region primer employed for priming. Sequencing libraries for TCR beta derived from three nested multiplex PCR rounds that used slightly modified ARM-PCR. The two initial PCR rounds, nine to eleven cycles each, used TRBV1-TRBV30 forward and C-beta reverse primers. TCRdb used MiXCR to reprocess the multiplex PCR reads, holding one entry per CDR3 protein. The repertoire has about 200,000 distinct CDR3 sequences, roughly two thirds of them found once; the top ten carry approximately 6.6%. RNA isolated from unsorted whole blood supplied the blood RNA, with germline DNA also extracted. The sequenced sample consisted of peripheral blood. Receptors originate from a woman aged 60-70 years with primary liver carcinoma and hepatitis B virus infection.

The chain joins TRBV11-2 to TRBJ2-1; no definite D call. Germline V gene lookup returns CDR1 SGHAT and CDR2 FQNNGV. CDR3 size: 14 residues. Trimming removed 9 bases at V and 4 bases at J, with 16 bases between. CDR3 protein: CARGPGPEYNEQFF. CDR3 DNA: TGTGCCAGAGGCCCCGGGCCTGAATACAATGAGCAGTTCTTC.

On this clonotype: Lacking the conserved final phenylalanine or tryptophan, this CDR3 likely reflects a read error. The chain carries TRBV5-5 and TRBJ1-2; D possibly corresponds to TRBD1 (6 bases). Deletions cut 6 bases from V and 0 bases from J, with 12 bases between. CDR1 and CDR2 from the germline V gene are SGHKS and YYEKEE (reference sequence). There are 14 residues in the CDR3. The DNA for the CDR3 is TGTGCCAGCACCGTGGGGGCAACTAACTATGGCTACACCTTA. As protein: CASTVGATNYGYTL.

This clonotype occurred once. This sequence may be a read error, since a much larger clone differs from it by one base. The chain combines TRBV6-2 or TRBV6-3 with TRBJ2-4; D call uncertain. The CDR3 length is 14 residues. Germline V gene sequence: CDR1 MNHEY, CDR2 SVGEGT. Between the trimmed V and J ends, which lost 7 bases and 13 bases, there was a span of 23 bases. The CDR3 DNA follows: TGTGCCAGCATCACGGGTCCAGTGAGCCGTGAGCAGTACTTC. Protein product: CASITGPVSREQYF.

The chain recombines TRBV11-2 with TRBJ2-4, with TRBD1 identical over 10 bases. The CDR3 length is 16 residues. Germline values: CDR1 SGHAT, CDR2 FQNNGV. V lost 8 bases, J lost 5 bases, and 12 bases stayed unmatched. This chain's CDR3 is CASGSVGTGVQNIQYF. For the CDR3, the DNA is TGTGCCAGCGGCTCCGTCGGGACAGGGGTTCAAAACATTCAGTACTTC.

The CDR3 is CASSILGSNQPQHF. Written as DNA, the CDR3 is TGTGCCAGCAGCATTTTGGGCAGCAATCAGCCCCAGCATTTT. The rearrangement uses TRBV11-2 and TRBJ1-5, with D unclear. CDR1 and CDR2 (germline): SGHAT, FQNNGV. The CDR3 is made up of 14 amino acids. V gave up 5 bases and J gave up 1 base, with 9 bases separating them.

This clonotype was detected once. The chain employs TRBV11-3 and TRBJ1-5; 7 nucleotides line up with TRBD1. The CDR3 extends over 14 amino acids. The germline CDR1 and CDR2 sequences are SGHNT and YENEEA. Trimming removed 7 bases from V and 5 bases from J; junction bases left unmatched: 8. The CDR3 nucleotides are TGTGCCAGCAACCCAAGGACAGGATATCAGCCCCAGCATTTT. Translated: CASNPRTGYQPQHF.

This clonotype is classed as medium-sized. The chain links TRBV29-1 to TRBJ2-3; the match to TRBD2 covers 9 bases. Per germline, CDR1 SQVTM and CDR2 ANQGSEA. V gave up 7 bases and J gave up 6 bases; unmatched junction bases: 8. The CDR3 is made up of 13 amino acids. The chain's CDR3 is CSATSGLGDTQYF. CDR3 sequence (DNA): TGCAGCGCCACTAGCGGGTTGGGGGATACGCAGTATTTT.

This clonotype came up a few times. One end of the junction varies from germline; a read error may be responsible. This chain uses TRBV29-1 with TRBJ2-1; D is possibly TRBD2 (5 bases). This CDR3 comprises 13 residues. Germline loops: CDR1 SQVTM, CDR2 ANQGSEA. The CDR3 bases are TGCAGCGTTGGTTATCGGGGATACAATGAGCAGTCCTTC. Translation: CSVGYRGYNEQSF.

The sample holds one count of this clonotype. This rearrangement joins TRBV10-1 to TRBJ2-2, with D unclear. The CDR3 extends over 15 amino acids. Germline loops: CDR1 WNHNN, CDR2 SYGVQD (reference sequence). With 6 bases removed from V and 4 bases from J, the gap between germline ends came to 15 bases. This CDR3 is CASRGSTPGTGELFF. The CDR3 DNA reads TGCGCCAGCAGAGGTTCCACTCCGGGCACCGGGGAGCTGTTTTTT.

The chain is built from TRBV6-6 and TRBJ1-4, with a weak D call TRBD1 (5 bases). Trimming took off 0 bases at V and 11 bases at J, with 16 bases between the two ends. The CDR3 is 15 amino acids. Germline lookup yields CDR1 MNHNY and CDR2 SVGAGI (reference sequence). The CDR3 region has the DNA TGTGCCAGCAGTTACTCGAACAGGCGAAATGGGAAACTGTTTTTT. Its protein product is CASSYSNRRNGKLFF.

Comments on this clonotype: No DNA is shown, since the ends of the CDR3 on it are uncertain; the CDR3 is the one TCRdb lists. This chain uses TRBV11-3 with TRBJ2-1; the D call TRBD2 from the table was never checked on the DNA. The CDR3 region is 15 residues in length, termini included. CDR1 and CDR2 (germline): SGHNT, YENEEA. The chain's CDR3 is CVSSLGVGSGNELFF.

Concerning this clonotype itself: The CDR3 carries no conserved terminal phenylalanine or tryptophan, so it likely arises from a read error. This chain joins TRBV11-2 and TRBJ2-1, with 7 bases matching TRBD2. Germline loops: CDR1 SGHAT, CDR2 FQNNGV. The CDR3 covers 18 residues. For the CDR3, the DNA is TGTGCAAGCAGCTTAAAGCCTAGCGGATACAGCTCCTACAATGAGCAGTTCCTC. Its translation: CASSLKPSGYSSYNEQFL.

The chain employs TRBV7-9 and TRBJ2-7, with a weak D call TRBD2 (5 bases). Germline CDR1 SEHNR, CDR2 FQNEAQ (reference sequence). The CDR3 sequence is 13 residues long. The V end lost 5 bases, the J end lost 7 bases, and 15 bases lay between the germline ends. The DNA for the CDR3 is TGTGCCAGCAGCCGACCATCGGGAAGTGAGCAGTACTTC. Translating it yields CASSRPSGSEQYF.

Note on this clonotype: This clone may be a read error of a much larger clone one base away. The chain carries TRBV28 and TRBJ1-6; perhaps TRBD1 as D (5 bases). This CDR3 spans 15 amino acids. Germline V CDR1 and CDR2: MDHEN, SYDVKM. The CDR3 DNA follows: TGTGCCAGCAGCGCAGCCGGACACTTTAATTCACCCCTCTACTTT. It is translated as CASSAAGHFNSPLYF.

The rearrangement joins TRBV2 to TRBJ1-2; the D gene is possibly TRBD1 (5 bases). CDR3 size: 15 residues. CDR1 is SNHLY, CDR2 FYNNEI, per germline. V was pared by 2 bases and J by 3 bases, with 13 bases between. CDR3 nucleotides: TGTGCCAGCAGTGAAAGGCTGGGGACTCACTATGGCTACACCTTC. Translated, it gives CASSERLGTHYGYTF.

In regard to this clonotype: A clone one base away is much larger, so this may be a read error. The rearrangement uses TRBV6-1 and TRBJ1-1; no clear D. The CDR3 sequence is 13 residues long. From germline, CDR1 is MNHNS and CDR2 SASEGT. The CDR3 coding sequence is TGTGCCAGCACCCAGTCGAGGAACACTGAAGCTTACTTT. It specifies CASTQSRNTEAYF.

This clonotype was seen ten or more times. The chain carries TRBV5-1 and TRBJ2-2; TRBD2 aligns across 8 bases. There are 16 residues in the CDR3. J gave up 6 bases and V 2 bases, and 9 bases lay outside the gene matches. Germline lookup yields CDR1 SGHRS and CDR2 YFSETQ. Written as DNA, the CDR3 is TGCGCCAGCAGCTTTAGAGCGGGAGTCGGTCCCGGGGAGCTGTTTTTT. Protein sequence: CASSFRAGVGPGELFF.

Comments on this clonotype: With a much larger clone just one base away, this may be a read error. The chain combines TRBV6-1 with TRBJ2-5; TRBD1 is a possible D gene (6 bases). CDR3 length: 13 amino acids. From germline, CDR1 is MNHNS and CDR2 SASEGT. The CDR3 is CPGSDSYQETQYF. CDR3 nucleotide sequence: TGTCCCGGATCGGACAGCTACCAAGAGACCCAGTACTTC.

As regards this clonotype: A read error may be the cause here, since a much bigger clone is one base away. The gene calls are TRBV13 and TRBJ1-6; 7 positions match TRBD1. Germline V gene sequence: CDR1 PRHDT, CDR2 FYEKMQ (reference sequence). Trimming at V came to 4 bases and at J to 10 bases, leaving 7 bases not matched to a gene. The CDR3 is made up of 14 amino acids. Here the CDR3 reads CASSSRGRGSPLHF. In DNA form, the CDR3 reads TGTGCCAGCAGCTCAAGGGGGCGCGGATCACCCCTCCACTTT.

This clonotype was recorded a few times. The chain recombines TRBV7-8 with TRBJ1-1, with D perhaps matching TRBD1 (5 bases). Germline V gene sequence: CDR1 SGHVS, CDR2 FQNEAQ. The V and J ends lost 3 bases and 1 base respectively, with 9 bases between them. This CDR3 is 14 amino acids long. The DNA of the CDR3 is TGTGCCAGCAGCTTGGATAGGGGGAACACTGAAGCTTTCTTT. Protein: CASSLDRGNTEAFF.

The genes are TRBV7-3 and TRBJ1-2, with TRBD1 as a possible D gene (5 bases). V was clipped by 3 bases and J by 2 bases, with 13 bases between them. Germline lookup yields CDR1 SGHTA and CDR2 FQGTGA. This CDR3 has 15 amino acids. CDR3 coding DNA: TGTGCCAGCAGCTTGGGCCCCGGGGCCAACTATGGCTACACCTTC. Its protein is CASSLGPGANYGYTF. Supplemented by reference TRBV7-3 and TRBJ1-2, the full variable domain reads GAGVSQTPSNKVTEKGKYVELRCDPISGHTALYWYRQSLGQGPEFLIYFQGTGAADDSGLPNDRFFAVRPEGSVSTLKIQRTERGDSAVYLCASSLGPGANYGYTFGSGTRLTVV.

This clonotype appeared many times. The genes are TRBV6-2 or TRBV6-3 and TRBJ1-1; a possible D gene is TRBD1 (5 bases). The V gene lost 6 bases and the J gene lost 6 bases, with 14 bases spanning the gap. Germline loops: CDR1 MNHEY, CDR2 SVGEGT. CDR3 length: 13 amino acids. The CDR3 DNA follows: TGTGCCAGCAGGCCATCCGGGGGAGCTGAAGCTTTCTTT. Encoded protein: CASRPSGGAEAFF.

This chain uses TRBV11-3 with TRBJ1-2, with D perhaps matching TRBD1 (5 bases). Trimming shortened V by 10 bases and J by 6 bases, and 18 bases separated the two germline ends. Germline values: CDR1 SGHNT, CDR2 YENEEA. The CDR3 spans 13 residues. CDR3 amino acids: CAISVQGSDGYTF. CDR3 nucleotides: TGTGCCATCAGTGTGCAGGGAAGCGATGGCTACACCTTC. The full variable domain, in which reference TRBV11-3 and TRBJ1-2 provide the parts outside the CDR3, is EAGVVQSPRYKIIEKKQPVAFWCNPISGHNTLYWYLQNLGQGPELLIRYENEEAVDDSQLPKDRFSAERLKGVDSTLKIQPAELGDSAVYLCAISVQGSDGYTFGSGTRLTVV.

This clonotype was seen many times. V is TRBV6-5 and J is TRBJ2-2, with 9 bases matching TRBD2. The germline V gene has CDR1 MNHEY and CDR2 SVGAGI. The trim removed 3 bases at V and 7 bases at J, leaving 3 bases unmatched. The CDR3 loop spans 14 amino acids. The CDR3 DNA follows: TGTGCCAGCAGTTATGGGACTAGCATCGGGGAGCTGTTTTTT. Translating it yields CASSYGTSIGELFF.

The chain links TRBV5-4 to TRBJ1-2; 7 nucleotides agree with TRBD1. Per the germline V gene, CDR1 is SGHNT and CDR2 is YYREEE (reference sequence). The ends lost 5 bases at V and 4 bases at J; junction bases unmatched: 8. CDR3 size: 14 residues. The CDR3 DNA follows: TGTGCCAGCAGACCTCCGACAGGGCGCTATGGCTACACCTTC. This codes for CASRPPTGRYGYTF.

A remark on this clonotype: A much larger clone is a single base away; this may be a read error. The chain has TRBV6-5 and TRBJ1-2, with 7 bases that match TRBD1. The junction had 7 bases not matched to a gene; V was cut back by 1 base and J by 2 bases. This CDR3 has 16 residues. The germline V gene encodes CDR1 MNHEY and CDR2 SVGAGI. The CDR3 sequence: CASSYLGGRGNYGYTF. The CDR3 DNA reads as TGTGCCAGCAGTTACTTAGGGGGCCGGGGAAACTATGGCTACACCTTC.

CDR3: CASSLLQGLSYEQYF. CDR3 sequence (DNA): TGTGCCAGCAGCTTGTTACAAGGACTCTCCTACGAGCAGTACTTC. The genes are TRBV11-1 and TRBJ2-7; perhaps TRBD2 as D (5 bases). Germline V gives CDR1 SGHAT, CDR2 FQDESV (reference sequence). The CDR3 totals 15 residues. V lost 3 bases, J lost 0 bases, and 12 bases lay in between.